One and the same sample provided the 23 T cell receptor beta chains below, sequenced in a study of cytomegalovirus exposure and HLA in healthy donors. PCR employed 60 Vbeta and 13 Jbeta primers. Some clones are missing from TCRdb's copy, which holds only in-frame ones; the method was immunoSEQ multiplex PCR. The repertoire holds 100,000 or so clones, with roughly 13% as singletons. Sequencing was carried out using PBMCs. The receptor source for this set is a man in his forties in good health and CMV-seropositive.

The CDR3 bases are TGTGCCAGCAGAGATACAGGGGCCACCTATGGCTACACCTTC. It specifies CASRDTGATYGYTF. The chain couples TRBV2 to TRBJ1-2; TRBD1 aligns across 7 bases. Germline CDR1 SNHLY, CDR2 FYNNEI. The trim removed 6 bases at V and 4 bases at J, leaving 8 bases unmatched. This CDR3 contains 14 residues. The full variable domain, with the rest looked up from reference TRBV2 and TRBJ1-2, is EPEVTQTPSHQVTQMGQEVILRCVPISNHLYFYWYRQILGQKVEFLVSFYNNEISEKSEIFDDQFSVERPDGSNFTLKIRSTKLEDSAMYFCASRDTGATYGYTFGSGTRLTVV.

The chain employs TRBV25-1 and TRBJ1-4; TRBD1 matches at 9 bases. CDR3 length: 15 residues. Per germline, CDR1 MGHDK and CDR2 SYGVNS. The V and J ends lost 4 bases and 8 bases, in that order; junction bases with no gene match: 8. The DNA for the CDR3 is TGTGCCAGCAGTGCTAGGGGACAGGGTGGGGAAAAACTGTTTTTT. Its translation is CASSARGQGGEKLFF. Looking up the rest from reference TRBV25-1 and TRBJ1-4 gives the full variable domain: EADIYQTPRYLVIGTGKKITLECSQTMGHDKMYWYQQDPGMELHLIHYSYGVNSTEKGDLSSESTVSRIRTEHFPLTLESARPSHTSQYLCASSARGQGGEKLFFGSGTQLSVL.

This clone has a handful of counts. This sequence joins TRBV5-1 and TRBJ2-5; 10 bases fit TRBD1. Germline assignment: CDR1 SGHRS and CDR2 YFSETQ. The CDR3 extends over 15 amino acids. V gave up 4 bases and J gave up 0 bases; unmatched junction bases: 3. CDR3 coding DNA: TGCGCCAGCAGCCTCGGGACAGGGGACCAAGAGACCCAGTACTTC. This codes for CASSLGTGDQETQYF.

This clone was counted between two and nine times. The chain combines TRBV19 with TRBJ1-2; D not resolved. CDR3 length: 12 residues. Germline-derived CDR1 and CDR2 are LNHDA and SQIVND (reference sequence). V was trimmed by 7 bases and J by 2 bases, leaving 8 bases between them. The CDR3 DNA follows: TGTGCCAGTACTGAGAGGAACTATGGCTACACCTTC. It specifies CASTERNYGYTF.

On this clone itself: This sample includes further DNA sequences coding for the same CDR3. The chain recombines TRBV19 with TRBJ2-2; 7 nucleotides line up with TRBD1. The trim removed 2 bases at V and 0 bases at J, leaving 0 bases unmatched. This CDR3 region has 15 residues. Looked up from germline, CDR1 is LNHDA and CDR2 is SQIVND (reference sequence). CDR3 sequence: CASSIQGANTGELFF. In DNA, the CDR3 is TGTGCCAGTAGTATACAGGGGGCGAACACCGGGGAGCTGTTTTTT.

CDR3 loop: CASSLVPQTDTQYF. In DNA form, the CDR3 reads TGCGCCAGCAGCTTGGTCCCGCAGACAGATACGCAGTATTTT. This rearrangement joins TRBV5-1 to TRBJ2-3, with D unresolved. This CDR3 has 14 residues. Per germline, CDR1 SGHRS and CDR2 YFSETQ. Between the trimmed V and J ends, which lost 0 bases and 3 bases, there was a span of 8 bases. The full variable domain, rest sourced from reference TRBV5-1 and TRBJ2-3, is KAGVTQTPRYLIKTRGQQVTLSCSPISGHRSVSWYQQTPGQGLQFLFEYFSETQRNKGNFPGRFSGRQFSNSRSEMNVSTLELGDSALYLCASSLVPQTDTQYFGPGTRLTVL.

This clone was picked up a small number of times. The V gene is TRBV7-9, the J gene TRBJ2-7; 7 nucleotides line up with TRBD1. CDR1 is SEHNR and CDR2 is FQNEAQ in the germline V gene (reference sequence). Trimming removed 1 base from V and 3 bases from J; junction bases left unmatched: 9. This CDR3 spans 16 amino acids. CDR3 DNA: TGTGCCAGCAGCTTAGAAGCGACAGGGACAAACTACGAGCAGTACTTC. Protein: CASSLEATGTNYEQYF.

The chain joins TRBV5-1 to TRBJ2-2; 9 bases are shared with TRBD1. The CDR3 consists of 16 residues. J was trimmed by 1 base and V by 4 bases; bases with no gene match: 5. From germline, CDR1 is SGHRS and CDR2 YFSETQ. The CDR3 reads CASSNRGQGNTGELFF. DNA for the CDR3: TGCGCCAGCAGCAACAGGGGGCAGGGGAACACCGGGGAGCTGTTTTTT.

This clone was detected only a few times. The rearrangement joins TRBV28 to TRBJ1-2; 9 positions match TRBD1. Germline lookup yields CDR1 MDHEN and CDR2 SYDVKM. The CDR3 length is 15 residues. V gave up 4 bases and J gave up 1 base; unmatched junction bases: 4. In DNA, the CDR3 is TGTGCCAGCAGTTCCGGGACAGGGAATAACTATGGCTACACCTTC. Its protein product is CASSSGTGNNYGYTF.

This clone was observed a single time. The chain combines TRBV2 with TRBJ2-7, with D perhaps TRBD1 (6 bases). Germline loops: CDR1 SNHLY, CDR2 FYNNEI. The CDR3 is 12 residues long. The germline V and J ends were trimmed by 4 bases and 8 bases, with 12 bases remaining between them. The CDR3 region is CASSVDSPQQYF. The CDR3, as DNA: TGTGCCAGCAGTGTGGACAGTCCCCAGCAGTACTTC. The full variable domain, completed using reference TRBV2 and TRBJ2-7, is EPEVTQTPSHQVTQMGQEVILRCVPISNHLYFYWYRQILGQKVEFLVSFYNNEISEKSEIFDDQFSVERPDGSNFTLKIRSTKLEDSAMYFCASSVDSPQQYFGPGTRLTVT.

This clone was counted only a few times. CDR3 DNA sequence: TGCGCCAGCAGTGAGTCTCAGCCAGGGGTCCAAGAGACCCAGTACTTC. Translated: CASSESQPGVQETQYF. The J gene is TRBJ2-5, the V gene TRBV10-1, with D possibly being TRBD1 (6 bases). V lost 0 bases, J lost 1 base, and 12 bases lay in between. The CDR3 is 16 amino acids. Germline V gene data show CDR1 as WNHNN and CDR2 as SYGVQD (reference sequence).

This clone has more than one count but fewer than ten. V and J are TRBV2 and TRBJ1-4; 10 bases align to TRBD1. V was pared by 11 bases and J by 11 bases, with 11 bases of the junction left unmatched. The CDR3 contains 13 residues. Germline CDR1 is SNHLY and CDR2 is FYNNEI. CDR3 nucleotides: TGTGCCCGCCAGACAGGGGGCATTGGGAAACTGTTTTTT. It codes for CARQTGGIGKLFF.

This clone has just a few counts. V usage is TRBV6-5 and J usage is TRBJ1-2; 8 bases map to TRBD1. Germline trimming cut 5 bases from V and 5 bases from J; bases unmatched to any gene: 10. The CDR3 spans 15 residues. Germline loops: CDR1 MNHEY, CDR2 SVGAGI. DNA of the CDR3: TGTGCCAGCAGTCGTCTAAACCGACAGGGGTATGGCTACACCTTC. Protein: CASSRLNRQGYGYTF.

This clone turned up a few times. The genes are TRBV19 and TRBJ1-2; tentative D call: TRBD1 (5 bases). Germline V gene lookup returns CDR1 LNHDA and CDR2 SQIVND (reference sequence). V was cut by 2 bases and J by 4 bases, with 11 bases left in between. The CDR3 is 14 amino acids. This chain's CDR3 is CASSIRADSYGYTF. The CDR3 coding sequence is TGTGCCAGTAGTATAAGGGCAGACAGCTATGGCTACACCTTC.

The chain has TRBV6-5 and TRBJ1-5; D remains unclear. With 0 bases removed from V and 7 bases from J, the gap between germline ends came to 10 bases. The CDR3 has 14 residues. Germline V gives CDR1 MNHEY, CDR2 SVGAGI. The CDR3 loop reads CASSYSRWYQPQHF. CDR3 DNA: TGTGCCAGCAGTTACTCGAGATGGTACCAGCCCCAGCATTTT.

This clone was seen a handful of times. The chain recombines TRBV18 with TRBJ1-2; 9 nucleotides align to TRBD1. J was trimmed by 6 bases and V by 1 base; bases with no gene match: 12. The CDR3 contains 17 residues. Germline CDR1 and CDR2: KGHSH and LQKENI. The CDR3 here is CASSPQGQGQVWNGYTF. CDR3 coding DNA: TGTGCCAGCTCACCACAGGGACAGGGTCAAGTGTGGAATGGCTACACCTTC.

The chain is built from TRBV27 and TRBJ2-5; TRBD2 is a possible D gene (6 bases). The V end lost 5 bases, the J end lost 8 bases, and 15 bases lay between the germline ends. Germline V gene lookup returns CDR1 MNHEY and CDR2 SMNVEV (reference sequence). CDR3 size: 13 residues. The DNA of the CDR3 is TGTGCCAGCAGTCAAACCGCGGGGAGTACCCAGTACTTC. It codes for CASSQTAGSTQYF.

This clone was counted a few times. This sequence joins TRBV7-9 and TRBJ1-5, with a tentative D call TRBD1 (6 bases). CDR3 length: 15 residues. Germline V gene sequence: CDR1 SEHNR, CDR2 FQNEAQ (reference sequence). V was cut by 5 bases and J by 2 bases, with 13 bases left in between. The CDR3 here is CASSTNNRGNQPQHF. CDR3 nucleotide sequence: TGTGCCAGCAGCACAAACAACAGGGGCAATCAGCCCCAGCATTTT.

This clone was observed a few times. This chain links TRBV7-6 with TRBJ2-4, with 7 nucleotides matching TRBD2. Trimming at V came to 2 bases and at J to 6 bases, leaving 7 bases not matched to a gene. CDR1 SGHVS and CDR2 FNYEAQ come from the germline V gene. This CDR3 has 15 residues. CDR3 protein: CASSLTGGRGNIQYF. Here the CDR3 DNA reads TGTGCCAGCAGCTTAACGGGGGGTCGGGGAAACATTCAGTACTTC.

V is TRBV5-1 and J is TRBJ1-4, with TRBD1 matching over 10 bases. V was pared by 1 base and J by 7 bases, with 4 bases of the junction left unmatched. CDR1 and CDR2 from the germline V gene are SGHRS and YFSETQ. The CDR3 length is 15 residues. The CDR3 DNA follows: TGCGCCAGCAGCTTGCGACAGGGGGCTGGTGAAAAACTGTTTTTT. Residues: CASSLRQGAGEKLFF.

The chain combines TRBV27 with TRBJ1-1, with D uncertain. The CDR3 is 16 residues long. V was clipped by 2 bases and J by 1 base, with 14 bases between them. Germline lookup yields CDR1 MNHEY and CDR2 SMNVEV (reference sequence). Here the CDR3 DNA reads TGTGCCAGCAGTTTAGGAACAGCGGGCGCGAACACTGAAGCTTTCTTT. Translation: CASSLGTAGANTEAFF.

This clone was seen a handful of times. The rearrangement links TRBV30 to TRBJ1-1; D possibly corresponds to TRBD1 (5 bases). Germline lookup yields CDR1 GTSNPN and CDR2 SVGIG (reference sequence). Trimming stripped 0 bases from V and 7 bases from J, with 12 bases between. The CDR3 totals 13 residues. CDR3 in amino acids: CAWSVLLTDEAFF. The CDR3, as DNA: TGTGCCTGGAGTGTACTGTTGACAGATGAAGCTTTCTTT. Filled out from reference TRBV30 and TRBJ1-1, the complete variable domain reads SQTIHQWPATLVQPVGSPLSLECTVEGTSNPNLYWYRQAAGRGLQLLFYSVGIGQISSEVPQNLSASRPQDRQFILSSKKLLLSDSGFYLCAWSVLLTDEAFFGQGTRLTVV.

The chain is built from TRBV6-1 and TRBJ1-4; tentatively, D is TRBD1 (5 bases). Trimming removed 3 bases from V and 0 bases from J, with 8 bases in between. Looked up from germline, CDR1 is MNHNS and CDR2 is SASEGT. The CDR3 sequence is 15 residues long. The chain's CDR3 is CASSEGGATNEKLFF. In nucleotides, the CDR3 is TGTGCCAGCAGTGAGGGGGGAGCAACTAATGAAAAACTGTTTTTT.